This TCR beta chain was recorded in a study of T cells after somatic rescue of genetic block (TCRdb year 2020). Concerning the study at large: The study assessed how robust, over the long term, a T-cell system was when the system had developed through somatic rescue of a genetic block in T-cell development.

The library was made by the immunoSEQ multiplex PCR assay. The table comes from immuneACCESS by way of TCRdb, which keeps in-frame sequences with V and J called. Part of the clones is missing from these tables; in studies checked, under half for an unresolved V gene and the rest for unknown reasons. The sample table holds tens of thousands of clones, of which just over 90% were seen once. The ten largest clones represent approximately 3% of the sample. Note on this clone: The specificity of this receptor is unknown. Per-nucleotide qualities are absent, and no much larger clonotype sits a single base away.

The germline V end is reduced by 6 bases and the J end by 4 bases; junction bases left unmatched: 9. Taken from the germline V gene, the CDR1 and CDR2 loops are MNHEY and SVGAGI. The CDR3 measures 15 amino acids from cysteine to phenylalanine. Just CDR3 DNA is preserved here, 45 bases in frame from base 1. The V and J segments used are TRBV6-5 and TRBJ1-3; the junction holds 7 bases that match TRBD1. This sequence originates from a man aged 35-49 years. Sample: peripheral blood mononuclear cells (PBMCs). In nucleotides, the sequence is TGTGCCAGCAGCAGGACCGGGACAGAGGGAAACACCATATATTTT. Its protein is CASSRTGTEGNTIYF.